This TCR beta chain is drawn from a study of blood T cell repertoires in COVID-19. Study summary: Sample material is recorded as cDNA or gDNA derived from T cells, B-cell-depleted T cells, or PBMCs.

As handled by the study authors: Researchers report that nucleated cell counts were estimated from reference gene primer amplification. Sequenced by immunoSEQ multiplex PCR; TCRdb stores in-frame clones only, minus some. The V and J calls and clone size were taken over from that table, and D and trimming were inferred from the DNA. Here the sample spans 270,000 or so clones, approximately 77% being singletons. The ends were cut back, 6 bases at V and 6 bases at J, with 8 bases in the middle. CDR1 and CDR2 (germline): SNHLY, FYNNEI. The CDR3 spans 11 residues. The chain is built from TRBV2 and TRBJ1-1, with D unresolved. The TCR sequence derives from a woman younger than 30 with acute or convalescent COVID-19. The sample was peripheral blood. The chain's CDR3 is CASRFEAEAFF. The CDR3 DNA reads as TGTGCCAGCAGATTTGAGGCTGAAGCTTTCTTT.